Presented here are 2 T cell receptor beta chains from one specimen sequenced in a study of blood T cell repertoires in COVID-19 (dated by TCRdb to 2020 to 2022). The library relied on the immunoSEQ multiplex PCR assay. Drawn from immuneACCESS, this table holds only the in-frame rearrangements with V and J called that TCRdb kept. Clones are partly lost; checked studies trace under half to an unresolved V gene and leave the rest unexplained. This sample comprises 40,000 to 45,000 clones, around 86% of them detected only once. The top ten hold around a fifth of the sample. Input material: peripheral blood. The source of these receptors is a man aged 50 or older with active COVID-19.

The V call is TRBV28, the J call TRBJ2-3, with D perhaps TRBD2 (5 bases). V lost 6 bases and J lost 6, with 10 bases in between. The CDR3 length is 12 residues. Germline CDR1 and CDR2: MDHEN and SYDVKM. This chain's CDR3 is CASSSGLDTQYF. The CDR3, as DNA: TGTGCCAGCAGCTCCGGACTGGATACGCAGTATTTT.

The V gene is TRBV11-1, the J gene TRBJ1-6; D is uncertain. Trimming left V 1 base short and J 12 bases short, with 10 bases between. Germline V gives CDR1 SGHAT, CDR2 FQDESV (reference sequence). CDR3 size: 13 residues. The CDR3 nucleotides read TGTGCCAGCAGCTTAGATTCCTACAGACCCCTCCACTTT. Protein product: CASSLDSYRPLHF. The full variable domain, completed using reference TRBV11-1 and TRBJ1-6, is EAEVAQSPRYKITEKSQAVAFWCDPISGHATLYWYRQILGQGPELLVQFQDESVVDDSQLPKDRFSAERLKGVDSTLKIQPAELGDSAMYLCASSLDSYRPLHFGNGTRLTVT.